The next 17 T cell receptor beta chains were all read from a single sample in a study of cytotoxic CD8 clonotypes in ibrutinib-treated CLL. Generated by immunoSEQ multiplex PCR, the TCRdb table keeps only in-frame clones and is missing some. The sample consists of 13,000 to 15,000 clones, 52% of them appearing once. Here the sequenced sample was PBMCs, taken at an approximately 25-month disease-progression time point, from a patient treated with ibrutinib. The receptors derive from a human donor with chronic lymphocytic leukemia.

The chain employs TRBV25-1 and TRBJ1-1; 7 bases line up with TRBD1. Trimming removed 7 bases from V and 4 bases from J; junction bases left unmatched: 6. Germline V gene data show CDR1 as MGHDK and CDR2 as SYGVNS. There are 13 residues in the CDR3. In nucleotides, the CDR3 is TGTGCCAGCAAGGGGGCTATGGGCACTGAAGCTTTCTTT. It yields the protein CASKGAMGTEAFF.

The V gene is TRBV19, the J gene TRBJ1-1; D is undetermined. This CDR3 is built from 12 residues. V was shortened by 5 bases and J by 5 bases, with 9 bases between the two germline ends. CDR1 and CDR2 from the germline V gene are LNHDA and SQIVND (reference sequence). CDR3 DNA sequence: TGTGCCAGTAGTTTCTCATGGACTGAAGCTTTCTTT. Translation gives CASSFSWTEAFF.

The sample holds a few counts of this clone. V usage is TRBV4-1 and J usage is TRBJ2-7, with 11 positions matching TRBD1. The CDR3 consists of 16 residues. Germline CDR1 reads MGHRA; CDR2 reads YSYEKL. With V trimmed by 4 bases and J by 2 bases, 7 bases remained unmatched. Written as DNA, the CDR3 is TGCGCCAGCAGCCCGGGACAGGGGGGGTGGGCCTACGAGCAGTACTTC. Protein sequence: CASSPGQGGWAYEQYF.

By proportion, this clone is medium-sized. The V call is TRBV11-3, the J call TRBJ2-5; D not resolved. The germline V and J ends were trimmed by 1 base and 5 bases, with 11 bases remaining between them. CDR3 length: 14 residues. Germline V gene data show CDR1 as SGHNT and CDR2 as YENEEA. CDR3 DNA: TGTGCCAGCAGCTTAGTGATGACCGGGGAGACCCAGTACTTC. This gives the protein CASSLVMTGETQYF.

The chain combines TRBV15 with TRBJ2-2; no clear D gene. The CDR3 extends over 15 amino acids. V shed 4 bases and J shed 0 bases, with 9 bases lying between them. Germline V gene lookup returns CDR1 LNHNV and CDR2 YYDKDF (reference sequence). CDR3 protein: CATSTAGPNTGELFF. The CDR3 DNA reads TGTGCCACCAGCACGGCAGGTCCGAACACCGGGGAGCTGTTTTTT.

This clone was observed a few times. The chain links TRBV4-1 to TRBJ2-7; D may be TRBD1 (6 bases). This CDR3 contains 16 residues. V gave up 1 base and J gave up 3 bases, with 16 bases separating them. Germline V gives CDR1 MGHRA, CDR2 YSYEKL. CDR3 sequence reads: CASSQGQTGFNYEQYF. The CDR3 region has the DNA TGCGCCAGCAGCCAAGGTCAGACAGGATTCAACTACGAGCAGTACTTC.

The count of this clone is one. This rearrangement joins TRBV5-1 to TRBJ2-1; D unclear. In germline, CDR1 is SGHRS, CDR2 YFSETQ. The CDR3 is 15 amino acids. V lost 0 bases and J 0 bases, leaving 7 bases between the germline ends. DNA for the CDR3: TGCGCCAGCAGCTTGGGGCAGTTCTCCTACAATGAGCAGTTCTTC. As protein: CASSLGQFSYNEQFF. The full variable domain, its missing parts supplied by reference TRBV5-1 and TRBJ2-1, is KAGVTQTPRYLIKTRGQQVTLSCSPISGHRSVSWYQQTPGQGLQFLFEYFSETQRNKGNFPGRFSGRQFSNSRSEMNVSTLELGDSALYLCASSLGQFSYNEQFFGPGTRLTVL.

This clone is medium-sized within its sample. CDR3 DNA: TGTGCCAGCAGCAGGGGGACAGACGGACGTAGCAATCAGCCCCAGCATTTT. It translates to CASSRGTDGRSNQPQHF. This sequence joins TRBV7-8 and TRBJ1-5, with 7 bases fitting TRBD1. The CDR3 has 17 residues. V shed 5 bases and J 0 bases; nucleotides not matched to a gene: 10. Germline values: CDR1 SGHVS, CDR2 FQNEAQ.

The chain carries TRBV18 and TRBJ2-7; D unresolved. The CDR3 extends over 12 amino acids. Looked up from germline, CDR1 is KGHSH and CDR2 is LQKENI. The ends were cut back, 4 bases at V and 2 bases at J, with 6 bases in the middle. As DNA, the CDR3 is TGTGCCAGCTCACACGGAACCTACGAGCAGTACTTC. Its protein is CASSHGTYEQYF.

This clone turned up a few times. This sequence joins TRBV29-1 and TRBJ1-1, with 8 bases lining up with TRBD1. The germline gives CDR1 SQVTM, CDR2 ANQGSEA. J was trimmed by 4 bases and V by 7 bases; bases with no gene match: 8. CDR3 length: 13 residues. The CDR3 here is CSAQGQGGTEAFF. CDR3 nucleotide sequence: TGCAGCGCTCAAGGACAGGGTGGCACTGAAGCTTTCTTT.

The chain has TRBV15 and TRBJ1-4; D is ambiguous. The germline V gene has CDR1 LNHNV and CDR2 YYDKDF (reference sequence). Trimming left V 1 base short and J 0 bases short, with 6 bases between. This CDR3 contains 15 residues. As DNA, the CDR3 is TGTGCCACCAGCAGAGGAGATGCAACTAATGAAAAACTGTTTTTT. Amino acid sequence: CATSRGDATNEKLFF.

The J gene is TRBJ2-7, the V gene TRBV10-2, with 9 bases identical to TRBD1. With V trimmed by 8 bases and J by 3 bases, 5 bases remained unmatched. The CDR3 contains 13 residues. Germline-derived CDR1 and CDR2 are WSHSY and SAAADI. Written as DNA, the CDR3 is TGCGCCAGCCTCGGGACAGGGAGCTACGAGCAGTACTTC. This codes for CASLGTGSYEQYF.

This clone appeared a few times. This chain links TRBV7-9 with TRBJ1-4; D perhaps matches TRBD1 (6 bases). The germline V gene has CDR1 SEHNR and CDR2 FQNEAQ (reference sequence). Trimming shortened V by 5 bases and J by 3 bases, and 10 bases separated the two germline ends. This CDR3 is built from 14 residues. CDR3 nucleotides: TGTGCCAGCAGCGAACAGGGTCCTAATGAAAAACTGTTTTTT. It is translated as CASSEQGPNEKLFF.

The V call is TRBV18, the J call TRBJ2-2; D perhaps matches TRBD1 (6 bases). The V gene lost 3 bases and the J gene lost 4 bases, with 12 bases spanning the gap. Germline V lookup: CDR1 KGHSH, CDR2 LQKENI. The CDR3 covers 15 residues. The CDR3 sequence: CASSPTGHTTGELFF. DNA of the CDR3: TGTGCCAGCTCACCGACGGGACACACCACCGGGGAGCTGTTTTTT.

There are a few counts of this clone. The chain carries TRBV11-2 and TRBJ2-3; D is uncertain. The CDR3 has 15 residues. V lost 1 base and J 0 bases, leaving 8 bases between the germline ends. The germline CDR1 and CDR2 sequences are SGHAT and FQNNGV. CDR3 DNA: TGTGCCAGCAGCTTAGTACCAGTTAGCACAGATACGCAGTATTTT. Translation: CASSLVPVSTDTQYF.

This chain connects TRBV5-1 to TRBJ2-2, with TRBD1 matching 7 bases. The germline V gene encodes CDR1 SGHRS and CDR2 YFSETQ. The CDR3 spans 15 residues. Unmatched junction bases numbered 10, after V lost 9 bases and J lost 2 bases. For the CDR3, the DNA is TGCGCCACCTCCCCCTGGACAGGAAACACCGGGGAGCTGTTTTTT. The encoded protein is CATSPWTGNTGELFF.

CDR3 bases: TGTGCCACCAGCAGAGATCGGACAGGGTCTAACTATGGCTACACCTTC. Protein product: CATSRDRTGSNYGYTF. The rearrangement links TRBV15 to TRBJ1-2; the match to TRBD1 covers 8 bases. CDR3 length: 16 amino acids. From germline, CDR1 is LNHNV and CDR2 YYDKDF (reference sequence). The V gene end was trimmed by 0 bases and the J gene end by 0 bases; junction bases not matched to a gene: 3.